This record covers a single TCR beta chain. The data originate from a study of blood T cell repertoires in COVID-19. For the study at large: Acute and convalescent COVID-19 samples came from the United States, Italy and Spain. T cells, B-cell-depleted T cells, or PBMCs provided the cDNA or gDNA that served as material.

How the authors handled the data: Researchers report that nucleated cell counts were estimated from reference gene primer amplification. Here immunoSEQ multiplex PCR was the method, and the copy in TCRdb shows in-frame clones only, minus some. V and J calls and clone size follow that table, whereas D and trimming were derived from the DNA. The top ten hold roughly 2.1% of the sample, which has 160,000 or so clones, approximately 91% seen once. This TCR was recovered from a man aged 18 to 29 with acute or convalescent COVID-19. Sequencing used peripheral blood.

The CDR3 is CASSRDFNEQFF. The CDR3, as DNA: TGCGCCAGCAGCCGGGACTTCAATGAGCAGTTCTTC. V gene TRBV5-1 combines with J gene TRBJ2-1, with a possible D match to TRBD2 (6 bases). Germline CDR1 and CDR2: SGHRS and YFSETQ. V dropped 4 bases and J dropped 6 bases, with 8 bases sitting between them. There are 12 residues in the CDR3.